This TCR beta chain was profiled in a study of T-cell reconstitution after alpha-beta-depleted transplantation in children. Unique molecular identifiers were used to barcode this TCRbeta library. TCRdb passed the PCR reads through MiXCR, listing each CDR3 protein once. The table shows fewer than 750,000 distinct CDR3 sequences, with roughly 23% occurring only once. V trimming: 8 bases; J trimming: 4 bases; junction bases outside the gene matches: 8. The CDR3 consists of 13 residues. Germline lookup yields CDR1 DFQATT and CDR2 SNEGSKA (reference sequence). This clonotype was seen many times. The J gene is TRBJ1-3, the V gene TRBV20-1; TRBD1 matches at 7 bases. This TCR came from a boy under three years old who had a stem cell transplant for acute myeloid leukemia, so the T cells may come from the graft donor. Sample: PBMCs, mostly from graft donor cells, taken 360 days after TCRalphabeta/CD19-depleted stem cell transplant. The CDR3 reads CSSMTGSGNTIYF. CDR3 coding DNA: TGCAGTTCGATGACAGGGAGCGGAAACACCATATATTTT.